What follows describes a single TCR beta chain. The TCR beta repertoire was assessed by survey-level immunoSEQ sequencing. Using immunoSEQ multiplex PCR, the repertoire was profiled, and TCRdb retains in-frame clones only, with some absent. Seen here are 45,000 to 55,000 clones, approximately 95% observed once, and the top ten hold about 10%. The CDR3 loop spans 16 amino acids. Trimming at V came to 6 bases and at J to 2 bases, leaving 6 bases not matched to a gene. The germline gives CDR1 SNHLY, CDR2 FYNNEI. The sequencing input was PBMCs. This clonotype was sampled from a man in his forties with rheumatoid arthritis. The chain employs TRBV2 and TRBJ2-3; 12 nucleotides align to TRBD2. The DNA for the CDR3 is TGTGCCAGCAGCTCACTAGCGGGGGGCCTCACAGATACGCAGTATTTT. It encodes CASSSLAGGLTDTQYF.